This section outlines one T cell receptor (beta chain) sequence together with its context. This sample was taken from a study of blood T cell repertoires in COVID-19. Study overall: COVID-19 samples, acute and convalescent, were from the United States, Italy and Spain.

Profiled with immunoSEQ multiplex PCR; TCRdb holds only in-frame clones, not every one. The repertoire holds about 250,000 clones, with approximately 85% as singletons. Trimming removed 6 bases from V and 7 bases from J, with 13 bases in between. This CDR3 comprises 14 residues. Germline CDR1 is LNHDA and CDR2 is SQIVND (reference sequence). The J gene is TRBJ1-6, the V gene TRBV19, with a weak D call TRBD1 (6 bases). The sample comprised peripheral blood. This sequence was found in a human donor with COVID-19, enrolled during active disease. The donor label of this sample is uncertain. CDR3 region: CASSSTGRNSPLHF. CDR3 DNA: TGTGCCAGTAGCTCCACAGGGAGAAATTCACCCCTCCACTTT.